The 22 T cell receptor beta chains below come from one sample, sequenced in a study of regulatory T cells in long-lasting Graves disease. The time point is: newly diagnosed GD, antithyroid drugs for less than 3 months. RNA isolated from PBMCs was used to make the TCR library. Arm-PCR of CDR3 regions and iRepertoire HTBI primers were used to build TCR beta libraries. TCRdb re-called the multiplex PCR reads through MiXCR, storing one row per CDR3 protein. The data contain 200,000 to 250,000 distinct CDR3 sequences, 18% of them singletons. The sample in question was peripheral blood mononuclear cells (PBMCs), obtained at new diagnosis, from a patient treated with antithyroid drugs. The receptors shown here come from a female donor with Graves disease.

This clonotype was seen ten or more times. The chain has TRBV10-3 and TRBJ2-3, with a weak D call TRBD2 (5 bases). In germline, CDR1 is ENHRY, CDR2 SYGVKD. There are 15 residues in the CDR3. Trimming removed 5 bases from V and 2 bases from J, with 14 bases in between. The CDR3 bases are TGTGCCATCAGTATTGACGGACTTAACACAGATACGCAGTATTTT. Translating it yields CAISIDGLNTDTQYF.

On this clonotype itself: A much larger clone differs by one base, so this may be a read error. The CDR3 loop reads CASSSTQTNTEAFF. The CDR3 DNA reads TGTGCCAGCTCATCGACTCAGACGAACACTGAAGCTTTCTTT. This chain joins TRBV18 and TRBJ1-1; D is unresolved. This CDR3 has 14 residues. Germline V gives CDR1 KGHSH, CDR2 LQKENI. Trimming pared 5 bases from V and 1 base from J, leaving 11 bases between.

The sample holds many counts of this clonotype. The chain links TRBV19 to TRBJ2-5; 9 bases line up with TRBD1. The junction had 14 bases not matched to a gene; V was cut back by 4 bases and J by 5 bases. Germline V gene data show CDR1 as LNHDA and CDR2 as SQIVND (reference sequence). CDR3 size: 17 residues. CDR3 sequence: CASSSPHITGGEETQYF. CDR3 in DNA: TGTGCCAGTAGTAGCCCCCACATAACAGGGGGCGAGGAGACCCAGTACTTC.

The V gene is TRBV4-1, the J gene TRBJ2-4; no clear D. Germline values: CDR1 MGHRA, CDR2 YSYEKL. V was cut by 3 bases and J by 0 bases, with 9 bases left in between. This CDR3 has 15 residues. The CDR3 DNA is TGCGCCAGCAGCCACATGGGTGTAGCCAAAAACATTCAGTACTTC. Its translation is CASSHMGVAKNIQYF.

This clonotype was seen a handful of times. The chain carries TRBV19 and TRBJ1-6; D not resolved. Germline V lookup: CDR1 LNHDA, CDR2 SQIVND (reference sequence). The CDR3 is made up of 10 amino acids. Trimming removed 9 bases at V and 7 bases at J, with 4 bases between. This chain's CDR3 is CARMNSPLHF. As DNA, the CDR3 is TGTGCCAGGATGAATTCACCCCTCCACTTT. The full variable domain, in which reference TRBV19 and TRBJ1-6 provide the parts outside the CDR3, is DGGITQSPKYLFRKEGQNVTLSCEQNLNHDAMYWYRQDPGQGLRLIYYSQIVNDFQKGDIAEGYSVSREKKESFPLTVTSAQKNPTAFYLCARMNSPLHFGNGTRLTVT.

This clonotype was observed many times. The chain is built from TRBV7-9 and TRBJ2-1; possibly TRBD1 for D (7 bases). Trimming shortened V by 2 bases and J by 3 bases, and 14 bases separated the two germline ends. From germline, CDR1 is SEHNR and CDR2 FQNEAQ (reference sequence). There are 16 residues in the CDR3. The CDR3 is CASSLLGGGLYNEQFF. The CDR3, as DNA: TGTGCCAGCAGCTTATTAGGAGGGGGCCTCTACAATGAGCAGTTCTTC.

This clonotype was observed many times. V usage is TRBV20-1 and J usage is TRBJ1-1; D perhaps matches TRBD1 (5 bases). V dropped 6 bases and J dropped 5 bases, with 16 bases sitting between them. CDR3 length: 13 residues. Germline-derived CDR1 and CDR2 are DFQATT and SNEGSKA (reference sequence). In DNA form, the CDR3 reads TGCAGTGCAGGGGACCCAGGATCTACTGAAGCTTTCTTT. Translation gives CSAGDPGSTEAFF.

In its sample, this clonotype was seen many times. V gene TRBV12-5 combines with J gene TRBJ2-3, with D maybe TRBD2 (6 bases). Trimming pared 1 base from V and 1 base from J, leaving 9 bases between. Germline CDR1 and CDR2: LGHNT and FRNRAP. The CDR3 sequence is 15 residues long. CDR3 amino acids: CASGLGVAGTDTQYF. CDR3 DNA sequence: TGTGCTAGTGGTTTGGGGGTAGCGGGCACAGATACGCAGTATTTT.

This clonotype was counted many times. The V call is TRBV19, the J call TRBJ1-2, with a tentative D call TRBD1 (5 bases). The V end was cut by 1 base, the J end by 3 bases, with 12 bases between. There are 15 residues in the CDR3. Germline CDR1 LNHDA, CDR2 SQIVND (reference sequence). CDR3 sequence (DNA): TGTGCCAGTAGTATAGTACCGGGGGGGTACTATGGCTACACCTTC. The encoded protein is CASSIVPGGYYGYTF. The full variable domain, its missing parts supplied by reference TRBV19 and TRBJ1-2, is DGGITQSPKYLFRKEGQNVTLSCEQNLNHDAMYWYRQDPGQGLRLIYYSQIVNDFQKGDIAEGYSVSREKKESFPLTVTSAQKNPTAFYLCASSIVPGGYYGYTFGSGTRLTVV.

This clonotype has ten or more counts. The CDR3 reads CSVVDRRKGGYTF. The CDR3 DNA reads TGCAGCGTTGTGGATCGCCGTAAGGGTGGCTACACCTTC. The gene calls are TRBV29-1 and TRBJ1-2; no clear D. Germline CDR1 SQVTM, CDR2 ANQGSEA. This CDR3 has 13 residues. V was pared by 4 bases and J by 7 bases, with 16 bases between.

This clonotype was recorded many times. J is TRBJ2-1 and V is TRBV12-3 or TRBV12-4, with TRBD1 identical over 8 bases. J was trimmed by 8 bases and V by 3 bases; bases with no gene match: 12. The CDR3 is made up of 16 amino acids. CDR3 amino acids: CASSFGQGARYDEQFF. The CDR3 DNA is TGTGCCAGCAGTTTCGGGCAGGGGGCGCGGTACGATGAGCAGTTCTTC.

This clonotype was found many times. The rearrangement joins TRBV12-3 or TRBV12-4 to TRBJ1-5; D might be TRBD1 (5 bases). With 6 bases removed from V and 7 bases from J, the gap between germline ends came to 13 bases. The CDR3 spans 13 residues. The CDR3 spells CASSPSRVQPQHF. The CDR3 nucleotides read TGTGCCAGCAGCCCAAGCAGGGTCCAGCCCCAGCATTTT.

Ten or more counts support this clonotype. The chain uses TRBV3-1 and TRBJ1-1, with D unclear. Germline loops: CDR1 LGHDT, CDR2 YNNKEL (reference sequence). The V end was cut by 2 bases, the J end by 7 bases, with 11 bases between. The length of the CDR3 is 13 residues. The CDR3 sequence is CASSQPGPGEAFF. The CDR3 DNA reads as TGTGCCAGCAGCCAACCCGGACCGGGTGAAGCTTTCTTT.

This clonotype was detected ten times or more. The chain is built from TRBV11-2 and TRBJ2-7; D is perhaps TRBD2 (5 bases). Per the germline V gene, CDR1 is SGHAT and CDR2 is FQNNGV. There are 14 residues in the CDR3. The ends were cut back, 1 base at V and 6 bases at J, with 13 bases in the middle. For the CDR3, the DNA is TGTGCCAGCAGCTTAGTGGAATACCGGGGCGAGCAGTACTTC. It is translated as CASSLVEYRGEQYF.

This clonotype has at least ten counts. The CDR3 sequence is CASSFAGGEQFF. For the CDR3, the DNA is TGTGCCAGCAGCTTCGCGGGAGGCGAGCAGTTCTTC. The chain links TRBV11-2 to TRBJ2-1; TRBD2 agrees at 8 bases. Germline V gives CDR1 SGHAT, CDR2 FQNNGV. Germline trimming cut 3 bases from V and 10 bases from J; bases unmatched to any gene: 2. The CDR3 is 12 residues long.

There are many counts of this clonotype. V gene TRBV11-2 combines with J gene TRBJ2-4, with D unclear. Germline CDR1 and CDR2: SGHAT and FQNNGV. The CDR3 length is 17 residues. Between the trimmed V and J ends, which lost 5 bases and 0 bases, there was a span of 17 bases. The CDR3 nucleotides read TGTGCCAGCAGCCAAATTGGACGGCCCCGAGCCAAAAACATTCAGTACTTC. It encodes CASSQIGRPRAKNIQYF.

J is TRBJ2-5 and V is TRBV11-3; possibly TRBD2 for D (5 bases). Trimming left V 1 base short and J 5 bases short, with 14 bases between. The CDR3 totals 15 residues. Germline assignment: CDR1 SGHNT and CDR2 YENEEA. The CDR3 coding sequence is TGTGCCAGCAGCTTAGGGGGTCGAGGGATGGAGACCCAGTACTTC. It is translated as CASSLGGRGMETQYF.

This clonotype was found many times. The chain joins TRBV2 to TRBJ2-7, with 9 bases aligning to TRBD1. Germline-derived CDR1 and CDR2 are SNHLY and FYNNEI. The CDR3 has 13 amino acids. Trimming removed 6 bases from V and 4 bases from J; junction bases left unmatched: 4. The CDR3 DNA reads TGTGCCAGCAGGGGACAGGGAATGTACGAGCAGTACTTC. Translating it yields CASRGQGMYEQYF.

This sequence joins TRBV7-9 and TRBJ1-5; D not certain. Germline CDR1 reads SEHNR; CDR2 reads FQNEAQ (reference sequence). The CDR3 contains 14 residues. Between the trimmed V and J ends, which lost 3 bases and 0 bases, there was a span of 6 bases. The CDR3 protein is CASSFATSNQPQHF. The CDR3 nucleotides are TGTGCCAGCAGCTTTGCTACTAGCAATCAGCCCCAGCATTTT. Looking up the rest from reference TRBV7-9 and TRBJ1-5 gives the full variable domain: DTGVSQNPRHKITKRGQNVTFRCDPISEHNRLYWYRQTLGQGPEFLTYFQNEAQLEKSRLLSDRFSAERPKGSFSTLEIQRTEQGDSAMYLCASSFATSNQPQHFGDGTRLSIL.

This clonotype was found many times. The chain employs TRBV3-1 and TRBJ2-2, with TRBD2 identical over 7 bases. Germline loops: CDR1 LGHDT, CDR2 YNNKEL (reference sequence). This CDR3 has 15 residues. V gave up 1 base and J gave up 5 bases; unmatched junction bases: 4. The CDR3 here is CASSQVWGGTGELFF. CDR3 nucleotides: TGTGCCAGCAGCCAAGTATGGGGGGGGACCGGGGAGCTGTTTTTT.

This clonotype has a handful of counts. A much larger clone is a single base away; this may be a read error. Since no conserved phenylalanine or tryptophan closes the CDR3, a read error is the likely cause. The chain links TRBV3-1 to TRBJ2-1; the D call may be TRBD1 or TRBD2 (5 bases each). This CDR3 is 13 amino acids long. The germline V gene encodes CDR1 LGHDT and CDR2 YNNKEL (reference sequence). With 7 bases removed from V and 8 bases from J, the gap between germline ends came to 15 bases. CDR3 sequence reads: CASTPEGFDEQFS. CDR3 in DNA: TGTGCCAGCACCCCAGAGGGGTTCGATGAGCAGTTCTCC.

The CDR3 reads CSLSSYNEQFF. The CDR3 DNA sequence: TGCAGTCTCAGCTCCTACAATGAGCAGTTCTTC. The rearrangement joins TRBV20-1 to TRBJ2-1; D call uncertain. Trimming left V 8 bases short and J 0 bases short, with 5 bases between. The CDR3 sequence is 11 residues long. Germline lookup yields CDR1 DFQATT and CDR2 SNEGSKA (reference sequence).